This TCR beta chain was sequenced in a study of neurological immune-mediated disorders. Study findings and constraints: The highest TCR clonal expansion occurred in HTLV-1-associated myelopathy; multiple sclerosis fell below healthy controls. There were no CDR3 amino acid sequences shared by expanded clones across subjects, a result suggesting private repertoires in all groups.

The CDR3 length is 14 residues. V was shortened by 5 bases and J by 4 bases, with 14 bases between the two germline ends. Every sequencing run drew on 15-18 subjects and yielded over 160 million TCR-beta sequences. TCRdb independently ran MiXCR on the 5' RACE reads; one entry per CDR3 protein. Of 55,000 to 75,000 distinct CDR3 sequences in the sample, about an eighth were seen once. This clonotype was recorded many times. Its antigen remains unidentified. Sample time point: longitudinal time-point 1 (baseline). The sample was PBMCs. This sequence originates from a female donor with HTLV-1-associated myelopathy (HAM/TSP). This chain connects TRBV12-3 or TRBV12-4 to TRBJ1-2; D remains unclear. CDR3 coding DNA: TGTGCCAGCAGTCCTACGAATAACCTCTATGGCTACACCTTC. It is translated as CASSPTNNLYGYTF.